This T cell receptor beta chain comes out of a study of identical twins. In this sample, this clonotype turned up a few times. The V and J ends lost 2 bases and 3 bases respectively, with 11 bases between them. Germline lookup yields CDR1 SQVTM and CDR2 ANQGSEA. This CDR3 is 14 amino acids long. Template switching added a universal primer site, and cDNA bore unique molecular identifiers. TCRdb analysed the 5' RACE reads with MiXCR anew, one entry per CDR3 protein. The sample includes about 200,000 distinct CDR3 sequences, less than 9.5% seen only once; the top ten take 5% to 6.5%. The source is a woman aged 18 to 35 in good health. The sample consisted of memory (CD45RO+) T cells sorted from blood. This chain connects TRBV29-1 to TRBJ1-3; D is unclear. The CDR3 loop is CSVERREFGNTIYF. DNA of the CDR3: TGCAGCGTTGAACGACGGGAGTTTGGAAACACCATATATTTT.